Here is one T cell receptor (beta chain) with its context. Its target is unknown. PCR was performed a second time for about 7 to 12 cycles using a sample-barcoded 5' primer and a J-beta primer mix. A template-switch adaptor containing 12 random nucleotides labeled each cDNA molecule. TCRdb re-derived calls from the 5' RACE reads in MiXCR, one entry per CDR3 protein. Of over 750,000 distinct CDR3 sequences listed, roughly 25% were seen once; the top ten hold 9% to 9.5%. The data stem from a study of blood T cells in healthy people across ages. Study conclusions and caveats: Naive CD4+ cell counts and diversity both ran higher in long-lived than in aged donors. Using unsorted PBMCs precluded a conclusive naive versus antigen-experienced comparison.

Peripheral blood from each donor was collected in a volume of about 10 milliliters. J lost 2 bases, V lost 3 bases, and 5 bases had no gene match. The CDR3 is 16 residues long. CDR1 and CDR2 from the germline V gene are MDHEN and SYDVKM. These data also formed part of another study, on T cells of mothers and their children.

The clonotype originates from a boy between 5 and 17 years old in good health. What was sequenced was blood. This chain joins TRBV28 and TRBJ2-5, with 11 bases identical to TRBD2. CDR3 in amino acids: CASSLGGLAAQETQYF. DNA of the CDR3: TGTGCCAGCAGTTTGGGGGGACTAGCGGCTCAAGAGACCCAGTACTTC.